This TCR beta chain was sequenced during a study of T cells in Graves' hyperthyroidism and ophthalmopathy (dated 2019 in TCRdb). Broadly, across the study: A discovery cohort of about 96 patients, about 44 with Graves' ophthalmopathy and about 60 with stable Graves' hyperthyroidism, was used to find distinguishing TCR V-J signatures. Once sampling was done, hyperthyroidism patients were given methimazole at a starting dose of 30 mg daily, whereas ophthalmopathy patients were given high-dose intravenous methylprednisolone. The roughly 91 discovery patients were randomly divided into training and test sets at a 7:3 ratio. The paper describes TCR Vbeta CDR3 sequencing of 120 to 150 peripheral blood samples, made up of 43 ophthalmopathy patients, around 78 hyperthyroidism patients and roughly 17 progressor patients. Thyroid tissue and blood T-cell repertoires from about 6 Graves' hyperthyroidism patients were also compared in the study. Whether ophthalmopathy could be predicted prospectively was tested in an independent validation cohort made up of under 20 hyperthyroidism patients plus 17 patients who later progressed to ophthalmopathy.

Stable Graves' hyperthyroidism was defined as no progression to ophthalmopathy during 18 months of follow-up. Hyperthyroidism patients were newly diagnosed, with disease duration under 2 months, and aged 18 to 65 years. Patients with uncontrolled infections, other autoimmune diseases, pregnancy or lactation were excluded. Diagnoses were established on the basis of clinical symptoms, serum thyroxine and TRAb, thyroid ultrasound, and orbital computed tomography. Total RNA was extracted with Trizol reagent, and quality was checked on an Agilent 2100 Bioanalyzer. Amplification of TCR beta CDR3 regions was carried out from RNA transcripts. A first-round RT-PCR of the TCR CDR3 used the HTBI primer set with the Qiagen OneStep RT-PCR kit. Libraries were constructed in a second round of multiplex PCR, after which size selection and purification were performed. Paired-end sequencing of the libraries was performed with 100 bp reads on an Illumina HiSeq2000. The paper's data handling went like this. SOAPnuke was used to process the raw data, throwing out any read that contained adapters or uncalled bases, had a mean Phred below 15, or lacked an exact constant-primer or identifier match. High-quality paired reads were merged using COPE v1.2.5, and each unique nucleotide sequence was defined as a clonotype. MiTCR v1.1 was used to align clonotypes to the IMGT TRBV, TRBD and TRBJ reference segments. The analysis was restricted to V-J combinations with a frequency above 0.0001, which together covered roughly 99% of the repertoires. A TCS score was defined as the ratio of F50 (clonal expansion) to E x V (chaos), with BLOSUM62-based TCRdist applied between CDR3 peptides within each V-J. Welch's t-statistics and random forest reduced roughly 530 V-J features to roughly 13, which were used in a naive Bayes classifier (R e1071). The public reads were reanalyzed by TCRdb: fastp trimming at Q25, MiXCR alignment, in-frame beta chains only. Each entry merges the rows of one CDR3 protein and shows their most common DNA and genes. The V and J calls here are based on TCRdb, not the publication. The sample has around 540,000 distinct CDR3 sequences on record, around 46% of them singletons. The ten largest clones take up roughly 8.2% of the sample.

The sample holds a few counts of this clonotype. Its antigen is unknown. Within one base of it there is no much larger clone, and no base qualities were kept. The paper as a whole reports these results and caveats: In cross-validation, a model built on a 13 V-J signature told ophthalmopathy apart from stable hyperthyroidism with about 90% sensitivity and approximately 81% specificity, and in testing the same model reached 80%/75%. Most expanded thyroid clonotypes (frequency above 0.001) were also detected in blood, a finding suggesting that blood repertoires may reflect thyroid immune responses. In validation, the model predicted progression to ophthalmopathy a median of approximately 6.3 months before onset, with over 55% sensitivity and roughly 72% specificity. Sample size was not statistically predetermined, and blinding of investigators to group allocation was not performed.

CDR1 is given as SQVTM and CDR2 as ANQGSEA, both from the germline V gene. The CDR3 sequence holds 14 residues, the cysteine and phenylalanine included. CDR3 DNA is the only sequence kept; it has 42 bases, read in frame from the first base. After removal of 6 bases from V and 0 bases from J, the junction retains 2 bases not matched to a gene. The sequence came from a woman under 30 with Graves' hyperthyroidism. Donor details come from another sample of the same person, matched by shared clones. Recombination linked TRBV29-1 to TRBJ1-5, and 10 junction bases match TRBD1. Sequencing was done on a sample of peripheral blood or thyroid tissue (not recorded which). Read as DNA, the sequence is TGCAGCGTAGGGACAGGGGATAGCAATCAGCCCCAGCATTTT. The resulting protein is CSVGTGDSNQPQHF.